Following are 7 T cell receptor beta chains from one sample sequenced in a study of long-term antiretroviral therapy in people with HIV. Researchers report immunoSEQ v3.0 was run at survey level. The data were produced by immunoSEQ multiplex PCR, yet TCRdb's version contains in-frame clones alone and is incomplete. The sample lists under 25,000 clones; about 86% were seen once. Material: unsorted PBMCs, obtained 1.3 years after starting antiretroviral therapy. The receptors here all came from a man between 60 and 70 years old with HIV.

The chain employs TRBV7-3 and TRBJ2-6; perhaps TRBD2 as D (6 bases). CDR1 SGHTA and CDR2 FQGTGA come from the germline V gene. V was cut by 1 base and J by 2 bases, with 6 bases left in between. The CDR3 is made up of 15 amino acids. The CDR3: CASSLSGAGANVLTF. CDR3 coding DNA: TGTGCCAGCAGCTTAAGCGGGGCTGGGGCCAACGTCCTGACTTTC.

The chain links TRBV18 to TRBJ1-4, with TRBD1 matching over 8 bases. V lost 5 bases, J lost 3 bases, and 8 bases stayed unmatched. CDR3 length: 16 amino acids. From germline, CDR1 is KGHSH and CDR2 LQKENI. As DNA, the CDR3 is TGTGCCAGCTCATTTGGACAGGGAAGGTCTAATGAAAAACTGTTTTTT. It is translated as CASSFGQGRSNEKLFF.

The chain employs TRBV29-1 and TRBJ2-3; the D gene is possibly TRBD2 (6 bases). Trimming left V 7 bases short and J 5 bases short, with 13 bases between. The CDR3 runs 12 residues. The germline V gene has CDR1 SQVTM and CDR2 ANQGSEA. CDR3 loop: CSAARERDTQYF. The CDR3 DNA sequence: TGCAGCGCCGCCCGGGAGAGAGATACGCAGTATTTT.

This rearrangement joins TRBV4-1 to TRBJ1-4; maybe TRBD1 (6 bases). The CDR3 runs to 17 residues. Trimming took off 4 bases at V and 0 bases at J, with 15 bases between the two ends. Germline CDR1 is MGHRA and CDR2 is YSYEKL. The CDR3 DNA sequence: TGCGCCAGCAGCCCCCAGACAGGTTTTGCAACTAATGAAAAACTGTTTTTT. As protein: CASSPQTGFATNEKLFF.

The chain is built from TRBV5-6 and TRBJ2-7; D not resolved. The ends were cut back, 3 bases at V and 3 bases at J, with 4 bases in the middle. There are 11 residues in the CDR3. Germline loops: CDR1 SGHDT, CDR2 YYEEEE. The CDR3 region has the DNA TGTGCCAGCAGCTCCTACTACGAGCAGTACTTC. It translates to CASSSYYEQYF.

The table lists this clone with a count of one. This chain uses TRBV5-1 with TRBJ2-1; the match to TRBD2 covers 10 bases. CDR1 and CDR2 from the germline V gene are SGHRS and YFSETQ. The CDR3 sequence is 15 residues long. V lost 1 base and J lost 3; bases outside the gene matches: 1. The CDR3 bases are TGCGCCAGCAGCTTGACTAGCGGGGTCTACAATGAGCAGTTCTTC. It is translated as CASSLTSGVYNEQFF.

This clone was seen more than once but under ten times. The rearrangement uses TRBV6-5 and TRBJ1-6, with TRBD1 matching 9 bases. This CDR3 comprises 15 residues. V lost 2 bases and J lost 7; bases outside the gene matches: 3. The V gene's germline CDR1 is MNHEY and CDR2 SVGAGI. The CDR3 region is CASSYTGGVNSPLHF. CDR3 DNA sequence: TGTGCCAGCAGTTACACAGGGGGCGTAAATTCACCCCTCCACTTT.